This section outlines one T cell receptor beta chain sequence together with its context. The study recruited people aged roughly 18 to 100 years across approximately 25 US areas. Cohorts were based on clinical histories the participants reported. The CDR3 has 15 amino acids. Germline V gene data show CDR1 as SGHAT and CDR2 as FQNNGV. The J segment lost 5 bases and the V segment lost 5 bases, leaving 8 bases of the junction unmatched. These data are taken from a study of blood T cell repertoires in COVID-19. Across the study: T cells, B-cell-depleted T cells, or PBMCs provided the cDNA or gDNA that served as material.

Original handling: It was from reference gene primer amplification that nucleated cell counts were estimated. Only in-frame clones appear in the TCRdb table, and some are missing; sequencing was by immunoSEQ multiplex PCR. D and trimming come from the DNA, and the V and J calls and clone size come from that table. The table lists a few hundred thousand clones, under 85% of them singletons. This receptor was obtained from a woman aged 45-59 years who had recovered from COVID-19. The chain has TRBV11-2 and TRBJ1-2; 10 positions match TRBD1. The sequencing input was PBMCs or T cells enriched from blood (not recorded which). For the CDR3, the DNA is TGTGCCAGCAGCACAGGACAGGGGGACCTATATGGCTACACCTTC. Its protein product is CASSTGQGDLYGYTF.